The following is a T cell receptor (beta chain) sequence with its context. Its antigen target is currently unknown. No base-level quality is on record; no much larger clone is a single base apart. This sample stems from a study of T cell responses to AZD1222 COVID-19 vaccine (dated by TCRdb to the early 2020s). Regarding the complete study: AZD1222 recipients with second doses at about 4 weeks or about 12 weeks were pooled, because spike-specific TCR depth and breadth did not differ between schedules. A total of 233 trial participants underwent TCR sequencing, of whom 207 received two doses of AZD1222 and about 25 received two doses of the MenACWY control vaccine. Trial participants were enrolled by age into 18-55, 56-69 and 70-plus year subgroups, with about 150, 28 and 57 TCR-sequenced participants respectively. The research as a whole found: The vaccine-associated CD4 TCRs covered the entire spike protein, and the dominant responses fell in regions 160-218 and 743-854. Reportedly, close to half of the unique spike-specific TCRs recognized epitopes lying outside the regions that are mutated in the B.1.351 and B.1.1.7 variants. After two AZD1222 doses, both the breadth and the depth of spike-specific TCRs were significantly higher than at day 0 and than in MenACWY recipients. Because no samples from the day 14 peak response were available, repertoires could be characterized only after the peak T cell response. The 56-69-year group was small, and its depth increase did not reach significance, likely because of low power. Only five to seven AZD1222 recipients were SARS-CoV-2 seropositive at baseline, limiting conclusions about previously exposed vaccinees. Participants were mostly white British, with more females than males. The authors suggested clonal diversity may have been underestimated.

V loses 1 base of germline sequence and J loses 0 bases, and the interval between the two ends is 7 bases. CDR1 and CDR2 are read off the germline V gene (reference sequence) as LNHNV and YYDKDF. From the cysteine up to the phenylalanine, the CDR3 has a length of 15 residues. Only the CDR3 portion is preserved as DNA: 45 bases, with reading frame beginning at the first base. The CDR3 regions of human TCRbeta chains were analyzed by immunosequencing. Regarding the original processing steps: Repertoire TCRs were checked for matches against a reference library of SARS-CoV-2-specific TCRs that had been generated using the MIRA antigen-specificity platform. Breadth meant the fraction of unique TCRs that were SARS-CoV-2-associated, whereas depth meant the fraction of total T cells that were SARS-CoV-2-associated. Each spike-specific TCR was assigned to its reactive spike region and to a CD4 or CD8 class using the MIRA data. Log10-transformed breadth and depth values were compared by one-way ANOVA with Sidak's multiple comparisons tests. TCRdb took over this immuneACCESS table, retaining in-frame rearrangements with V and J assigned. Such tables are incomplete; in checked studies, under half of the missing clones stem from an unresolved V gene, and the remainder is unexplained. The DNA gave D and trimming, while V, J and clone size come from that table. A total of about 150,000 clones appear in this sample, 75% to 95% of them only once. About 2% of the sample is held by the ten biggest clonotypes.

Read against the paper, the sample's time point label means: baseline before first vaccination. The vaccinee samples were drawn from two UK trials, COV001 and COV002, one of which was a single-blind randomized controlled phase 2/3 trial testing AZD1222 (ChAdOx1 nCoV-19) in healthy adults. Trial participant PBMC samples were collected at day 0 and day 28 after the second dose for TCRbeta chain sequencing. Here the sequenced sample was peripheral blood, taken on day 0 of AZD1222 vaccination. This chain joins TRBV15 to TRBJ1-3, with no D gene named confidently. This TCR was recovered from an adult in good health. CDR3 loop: CATSRGPGSGNTIYF. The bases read TGTGCCACCAGCAGAGGACCAGGCTCTGGAAACACCATATATTTT.